Below are 13 T cell receptor beta chains sequenced from a single sample in a study of preoperative IRX-2 immunotherapy in early breast cancer. As for treatment: preoperative locoregional IRX-2 cytokine immunotherapy. The protocol was immunoSEQ multiplex PCR, while the TCRdb copy is restricted to in-frame clones and leaves out a portion. The sample shows over 60,000 clones, 94% of them seen only once. Sample collection occurred from a patient treated with IRX-2 immunotherapy. The receptors stem from a human donor with breast cancer.

This clone was observed once. The chain joins TRBV11-2 to TRBJ1-2; the D gene is possibly TRBD1 (6 bases). In germline, CDR1 is SGHAT, CDR2 FQNNGV. The V gene lost 3 bases and the J gene lost 4 bases, with 12 bases spanning the gap. The CDR3 runs 14 residues. CDR3 DNA: TGTGCCAGCAGCTTTGGGGGCGACGGCTATGGCTACACCTTC. Protein product: CASSFGGDGYGYTF.

The rearrangement uses TRBV28 and TRBJ1-1; no reliable D call. Germline-derived CDR1 and CDR2 are MDHEN and SYDVKM. The CDR3 loop spans 14 amino acids. The germline V and J ends were trimmed by 5 bases and 0 bases, with 10 bases remaining between them. The CDR3 reads CASSRHHMNTEAFF. The CDR3 coding sequence is TGTGCCAGCAGTAGACACCACATGAACACTGAAGCTTTCTTT.

This chain links TRBV7-3 with TRBJ1-1; D not certain. Germline V gives CDR1 SGHTA, CDR2 FQGTGA. This CDR3 spans 13 amino acids. V lost 4 bases and J lost 1, with 7 bases in between. CDR3 sequence (DNA): TGTGCCAGCAGCTCGCAGCCGAACACTGAAGCTTTCTTT. This sequence encodes CASSSQPNTEAFF.

This sequence joins TRBV7-6 and TRBJ1-2; 8 nucleotides align to TRBD1. Germline V gives CDR1 SGHVS, CDR2 FNYEAQ. The V segment lost 5 bases and the J segment 4 bases; nucleotides outside the gene matches: 15. The CDR3 extends over 17 amino acids. The CDR3 nucleotides read TGTGCCAGCAGCCGGTTGCTGGACAGGGTTTCGCTCTATGGCTACACCTTC. Its translation is CASSRLLDRVSLYGYTF.

The chain employs TRBV13 and TRBJ2-5; 8 positions match TRBD2. The CDR3 contains 15 residues. The V gene end was trimmed by 6 bases and the J gene end by 4 bases; junction bases not matched to a gene: 10. Germline-derived CDR1 and CDR2 are PRHDT and FYEKMQ (reference sequence). The CDR3 DNA follows: TGTGCCAGCAGTTCCGCGGTCGGGGGGGGAGAGACCCAGTACTTC. It is translated as CASSSAVGGGETQYF. Full variable domain (outside the CDR3, taken from reference TRBV13 and TRBJ2-5): AAGVIQSPRHLIKEKRETATLKCYPIPRHDTVYWYQQGPGQDPQFLISFYEKMQSDKGSIPDRFSAQQFSDYHSELNMSSLELGDSALYFCASSSAVGGGETQYFGPGTRLLVL.

In its sample, this clone was seen a few times. V is TRBV5-4 and J is TRBJ1-3, with TRBD1 matching over 7 bases. CDR3 length: 14 residues. The V segment lost 4 bases and the J segment 3 bases; nucleotides outside the gene matches: 4. CDR1 and CDR2 from the germline V gene are SGHNT and YYREEE (reference sequence). CDR3 sequence (DNA): TGTGCCAGCAGCCGGGACAGTTATGGAAACACCATATATTTT. As protein: CASSRDSYGNTIYF.

CDR3 bases: TGTGCCAGCAGCCCTTCCGTTGGCTACACCTTC. It encodes CASSPSVGYTF. The chain joins TRBV6-6 to TRBJ1-2; D not certain. V was trimmed by 6 bases and J by 7 bases, leaving 9 bases between them. Germline V gives CDR1 MNHNY, CDR2 SVGAGI (reference sequence). The CDR3 sequence is 11 residues long.

A remark on this clone: The DNA is left out, because the CDR3 cannot be placed on it with certainty; the CDR3 is given as TCRdb lists it. CDR3 residues: CAWSVLVSYEQYF. The chain links TRBV30 to TRBJ2-7; TRBD2 was called by the table and not checked on the DNA. The germline gives CDR1 GTSNPN, CDR2 SVGIG (reference sequence). The CDR3 adds up to 13 amino acids, both ends counted.

The chain links TRBV28 to TRBJ1-2; D unclear. Per germline, CDR1 MDHEN and CDR2 SYDVKM. Between the trimmed V and J ends, which lost 5 bases and 5 bases, there was a span of 6 bases. This CDR3 is built from 11 residues. The CDR3, as DNA: TGTGCCAGCAGTGACGGTTATGGCTACACCTTC. This encodes CASSDGYGYTF.

The V call is TRBV19, the J call TRBJ2-3, with D unclear. The CDR3 runs to 15 residues. V shed 5 bases and J shed 4 bases, with 16 bases lying between them. CDR1 and CDR2 (germline): LNHDA, SQIVND (reference sequence). The CDR3 DNA reads TGTGCCAGTAGTCCCCTCTTCCATAGGGCAGATACGCAGTATTTT. Translating it yields CASSPLFHRADTQYF. The complete variable domain, with remaining parts taken from reference TRBV19 and TRBJ2-3, reads DGGITQSPKYLFRKEGQNVTLSCEQNLNHDAMYWYRQDPGQGLRLIYYSQIVNDFQKGDIAEGYSVSREKKESFPLTVTSAQKNPTAFYLCASSPLFHRADTQYFGPGTRLTVL.

The rearrangement links TRBV5-6 to TRBJ1-6; unclear D gene. Germline V gene sequence: CDR1 SGHDT, CDR2 YYEEEE. CDR3 length: 14 amino acids. Trimming removed 0 bases from V and 4 bases from J, with 5 bases in between. The CDR3 coding sequence is TGTGCCAGCAGCTTGGGTCTGTATAATTCACCCCTCCACTTT. Amino acids: CASSLGLYNSPLHF. Variable domain in full (rest from reference TRBV5-6 and TRBJ1-6): DAGVTQSPTHLIKTRGQQVTLRCSPKSGHDTVSWYQQALGQGPQFIFQYYEEEERQRGNFPDRFSGHQFPNYSSELNVNALLLGDSALYLCASSLGLYNSPLHFGNGTRLTVT.

The chain links TRBV5-6 to TRBJ1-2; D perhaps matches TRBD1 (6 bases). Trimming removed 8 bases from V and 4 bases from J, with 15 bases in between. There are 13 residues in the CDR3. Germline CDR1 is SGHDT and CDR2 is YYEEEE. The CDR3 is CASSVQGGYGYTF. In DNA, the CDR3 is TGTGCCAGTTCGGTACAGGGAGGCTATGGCTACACCTTC. Using reference TRBV5-6 and TRBJ1-2 for the parts outside the CDR3, the full variable domain is DAGVTQSPTHLIKTRGQQVTLRCSPKSGHDTVSWYQQALGQGPQFIFQYYEEEERQRGNFPDRFSGHQFPNYSSELNVNALLLGDSALYLCASSVQGGYGYTFGSGTRLTVV.

V gene TRBV9 combines with J gene TRBJ2-7, with 7 bases matching TRBD1. Germline V gene lookup returns CDR1 SGDLS and CDR2 YYNGEE. Trimming removed 4 bases from V and 4 bases from J; junction bases left unmatched: 14. The length of the CDR3 is 16 residues. CDR3 nucleotide sequence: TGTGCCAGCAGCCCGGGGACCGGGACAGTTGGTTACGAGCAGTACTTC. Translation: CASSPGTGTVGYEQYF.